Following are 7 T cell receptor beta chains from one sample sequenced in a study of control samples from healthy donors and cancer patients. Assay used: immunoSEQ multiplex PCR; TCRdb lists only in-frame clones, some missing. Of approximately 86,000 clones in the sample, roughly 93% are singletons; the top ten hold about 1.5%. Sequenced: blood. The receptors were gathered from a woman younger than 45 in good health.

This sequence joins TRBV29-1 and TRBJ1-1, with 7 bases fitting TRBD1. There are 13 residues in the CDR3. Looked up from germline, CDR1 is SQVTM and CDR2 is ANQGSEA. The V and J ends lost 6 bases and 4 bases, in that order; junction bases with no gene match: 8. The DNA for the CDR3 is TGCAGCGTCGATACGACAGGGCCCACTGAAGCTTTCTTT. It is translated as CSVDTTGPTEAFF.

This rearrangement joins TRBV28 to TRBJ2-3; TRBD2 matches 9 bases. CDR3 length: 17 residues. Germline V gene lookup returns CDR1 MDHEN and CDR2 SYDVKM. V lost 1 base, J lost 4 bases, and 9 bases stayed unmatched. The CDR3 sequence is CASSLFSRGGIPDTQYF. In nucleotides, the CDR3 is TGTGCCAGCAGTTTATTTTCGCGGGGGGGCATCCCAGATACGCAGTATTTT.

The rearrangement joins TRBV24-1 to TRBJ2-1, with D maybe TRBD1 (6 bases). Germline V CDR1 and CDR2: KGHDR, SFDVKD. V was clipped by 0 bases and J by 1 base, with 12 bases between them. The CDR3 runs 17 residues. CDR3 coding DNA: TGTGCCACCAGTGATTTGCAATCCGGGACATCCTACAATGAGCAGTTCTTC. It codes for CATSDLQSGTSYNEQFF.

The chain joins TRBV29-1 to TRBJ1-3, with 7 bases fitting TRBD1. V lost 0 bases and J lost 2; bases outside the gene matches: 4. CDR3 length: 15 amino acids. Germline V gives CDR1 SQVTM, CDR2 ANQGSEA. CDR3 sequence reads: CSVEERQGTGNTIYF. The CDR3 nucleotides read TGCAGCGTTGAAGAGAGACAGGGTACTGGAAACACCATATATTTT.

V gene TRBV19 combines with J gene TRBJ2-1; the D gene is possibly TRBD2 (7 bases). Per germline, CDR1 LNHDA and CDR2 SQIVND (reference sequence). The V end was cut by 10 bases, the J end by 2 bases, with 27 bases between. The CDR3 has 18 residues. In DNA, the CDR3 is TGTGCCAATCAAATTAGCTATTGGCGGGGGCCGCCCTACAATGAGCAGTTCTTC. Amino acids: CANQISYWRGPPYNEQFF. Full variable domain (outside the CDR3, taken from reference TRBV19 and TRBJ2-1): DGGITQSPKYLFRKEGQNVTLSCEQNLNHDAMYWYRQDPGQGLRLIYYSQIVNDFQKGDIAEGYSVSREKKESFPLTVTSAQKNPTAFYLCANQISYWRGPPYNEQFFGPGTRLTVL.

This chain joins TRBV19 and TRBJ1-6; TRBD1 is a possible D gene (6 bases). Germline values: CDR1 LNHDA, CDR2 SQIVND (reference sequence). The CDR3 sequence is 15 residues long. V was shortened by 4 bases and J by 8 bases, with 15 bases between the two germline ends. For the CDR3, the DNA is TGTGCCAGTAGTAGGACAGCTATCGCGGATTCACCCCTCCACTTT. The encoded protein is CASSRTAIADSPLHF.

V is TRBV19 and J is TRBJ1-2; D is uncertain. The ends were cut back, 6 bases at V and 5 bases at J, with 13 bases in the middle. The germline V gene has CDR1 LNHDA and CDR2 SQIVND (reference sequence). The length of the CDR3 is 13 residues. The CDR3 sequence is CASRVGFGYGYTF. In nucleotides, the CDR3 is TGTGCCAGTAGGGTGGGATTTGGTTATGGCTACACCTTC.